A single TCR beta chain is shown here with its context. What it binds is unknown. Only in-frame clones appear in the TCRdb table, and some are missing; sequencing was by immunoSEQ multiplex PCR. The sample consists of 85,000 or so clones, around 75% of them appearing once. The length of the CDR3 is 12 residues. Germline assignment: CDR1 SGDLS and CDR2 YYNGEE. Trimming took off 7 bases at V and 2 bases at J, with 9 bases between the two ends. The data stem from a study of cytotoxic CD8 clonotypes in ibrutinib-treated CLL. Study at large: Sequencing produced an average of about 260,000 productive templates and about 99,000 productive rearrangements per sample. The study's findings and limits: Baseline levels were approached again at progression, after clonality had risen at ibrutinib response.

The TCR sequence derives from a human donor with chronic lymphocytic leukemia. The V call is TRBV9, the J call TRBJ1-2; D is undetermined. This material consisted of PBMCs, taken after 12 months of ibrutinib treatment. The CDR3 sequence: CASWTGNYGYTF. The CDR3 DNA sequence: TGTGCCAGCTGGACGGGAAACTATGGCTACACCTTC.